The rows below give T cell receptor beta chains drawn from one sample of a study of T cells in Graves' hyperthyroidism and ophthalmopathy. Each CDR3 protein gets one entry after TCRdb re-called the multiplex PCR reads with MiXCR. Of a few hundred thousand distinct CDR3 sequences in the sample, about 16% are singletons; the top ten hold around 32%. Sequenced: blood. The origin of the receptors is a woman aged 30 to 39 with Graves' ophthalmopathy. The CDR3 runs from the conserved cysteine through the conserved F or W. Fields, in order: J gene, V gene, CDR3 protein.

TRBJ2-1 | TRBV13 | CASSLSMAGEKEQFF
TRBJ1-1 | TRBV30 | CAWSWGGNTEAFF
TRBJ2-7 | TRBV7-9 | CASIPDSGFYEQYF
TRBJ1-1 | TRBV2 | CAGSGGQANTEAFF
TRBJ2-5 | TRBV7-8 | CASSPGSGAQETQYF
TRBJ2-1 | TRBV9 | CASSVAGTGGYNEQFF
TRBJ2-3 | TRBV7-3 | CASSRSGRAVDTQYF
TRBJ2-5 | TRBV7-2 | CASSLDRGSRETQYF
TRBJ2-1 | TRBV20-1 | CSANGQVTNEQFF
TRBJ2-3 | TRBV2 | CASTLRTGEAHTQYF
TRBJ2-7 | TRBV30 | CAYLPGTSGYEQYF
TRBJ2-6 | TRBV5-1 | CASFPGQGVSGANVLTF
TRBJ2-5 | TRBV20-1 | CSARVDKGKETQYF
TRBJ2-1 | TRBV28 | CASTDYRGELLYNEEFF
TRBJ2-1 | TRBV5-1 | CASGMDSTSSNEQFF
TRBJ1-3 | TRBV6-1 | CASSAEGWSGNTIYF
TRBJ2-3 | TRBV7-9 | CASSFLGGPSDTQYF
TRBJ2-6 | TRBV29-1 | CSVGLESGANVLTF
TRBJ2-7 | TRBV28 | CATSTAYGQYF
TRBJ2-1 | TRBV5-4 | CASSSLLGSYNEQFF
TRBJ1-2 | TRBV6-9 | CASSYGDGNYGYTF
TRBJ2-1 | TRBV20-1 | CSARRPSGDRAYNEQFF
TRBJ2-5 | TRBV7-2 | CASSFGQAKETQYF
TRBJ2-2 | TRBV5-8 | CASSLEASPGELFF
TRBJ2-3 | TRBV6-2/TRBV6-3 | CASSYPSEFWRERTDTQYF
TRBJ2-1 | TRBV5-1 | CASSLRLAGHGNEQFF
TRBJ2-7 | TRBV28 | CATLTTYEQYF
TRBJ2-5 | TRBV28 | CASSSGGARETQYF
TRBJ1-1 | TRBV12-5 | CASGSGSTEAFF
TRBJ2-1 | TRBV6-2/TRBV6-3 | CASSHGGGTYNEQFF
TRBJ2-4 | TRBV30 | CAGMGGIAKNIQYF
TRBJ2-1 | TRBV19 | CASSIGVAYNEQFF
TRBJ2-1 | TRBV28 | CASTQGGGISYNEQFF
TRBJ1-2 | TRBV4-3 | CASSQGRFWGDYGYTF
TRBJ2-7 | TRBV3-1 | CASSQGSPANSYEQYF
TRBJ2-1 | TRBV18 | CASSPYSGVSYNEQFF
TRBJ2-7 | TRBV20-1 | CSARWDRDTYEQYF
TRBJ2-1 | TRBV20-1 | CSATPQPLAGVEQFF
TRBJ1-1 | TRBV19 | CASSIVGPGTLNTEAFF
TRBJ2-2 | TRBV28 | CASSFNLNPANTGELFF
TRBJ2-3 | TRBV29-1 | CSVTPTSSGSTQYF
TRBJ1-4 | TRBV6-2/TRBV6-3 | CASSPRENEKLFF